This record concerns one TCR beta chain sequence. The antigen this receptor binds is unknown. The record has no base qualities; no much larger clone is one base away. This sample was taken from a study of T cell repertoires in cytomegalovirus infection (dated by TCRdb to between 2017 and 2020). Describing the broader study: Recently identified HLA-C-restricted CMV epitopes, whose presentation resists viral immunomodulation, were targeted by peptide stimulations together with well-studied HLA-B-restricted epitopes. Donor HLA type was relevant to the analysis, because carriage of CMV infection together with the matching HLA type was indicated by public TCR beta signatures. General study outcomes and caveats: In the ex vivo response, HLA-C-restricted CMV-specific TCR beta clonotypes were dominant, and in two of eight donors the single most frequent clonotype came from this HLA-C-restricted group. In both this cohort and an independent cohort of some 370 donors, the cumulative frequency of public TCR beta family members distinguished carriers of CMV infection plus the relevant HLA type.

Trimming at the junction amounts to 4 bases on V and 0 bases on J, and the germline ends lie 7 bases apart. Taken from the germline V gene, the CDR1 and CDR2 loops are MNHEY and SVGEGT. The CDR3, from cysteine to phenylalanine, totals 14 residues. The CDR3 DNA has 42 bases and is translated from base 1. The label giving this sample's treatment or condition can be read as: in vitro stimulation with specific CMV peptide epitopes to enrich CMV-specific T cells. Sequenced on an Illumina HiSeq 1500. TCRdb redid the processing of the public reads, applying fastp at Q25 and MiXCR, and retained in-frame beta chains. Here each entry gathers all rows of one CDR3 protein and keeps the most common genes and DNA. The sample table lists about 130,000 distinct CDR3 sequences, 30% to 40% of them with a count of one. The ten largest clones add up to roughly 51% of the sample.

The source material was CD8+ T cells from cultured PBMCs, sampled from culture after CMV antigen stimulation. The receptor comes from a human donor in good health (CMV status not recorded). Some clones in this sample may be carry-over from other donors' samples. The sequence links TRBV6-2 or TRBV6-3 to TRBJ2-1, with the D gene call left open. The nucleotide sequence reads TGTGCCAGCAGTTGGGGAAGCTCCTACAATGAGCAGTTCTTC. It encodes CASSWGSSYNEQFF.